Listed here is a single TCR beta chain. The antigen is not known. With 60 Vbeta and 13 Jbeta primers, the PCR was carried out. The repertoire was sequenced with immunoSEQ multiplex PCR; TCRdb's copy has only in-frame clones and lacks some. Of roughly 170,000 clones listed, approximately 80% are singletons. The CDR3 is 16 residues long. The germline gives CDR1 SGHRS, CDR2 YFSETQ. With 6 bases clipped from V and 2 bases from J, the junction kept 13 bases outside the gene matches. These data belong to a study of cytomegalovirus exposure and HLA in healthy donors. Study-wide points: An analysis was carried out at a later point. It showed that HLA-associated TCR beta chains were more clonally expanded than equally common non-associated chains. Indistinguishability led to the exclusion of some V segments, TRBV6-2 and TRBV6-3 included. The authors enumerated around 150 TCR beta chains as linked to cytomegalovirus. A highly shared variant cluster was judged a likely technical artifact.

V is TRBV5-1 and J is TRBJ1-1, with 7 bases identical to TRBD1. The sequenced material came from PBMCs. The clonotype was recovered from a boy aged 5-17 years in good health and CMV-seronegative. CDR3 sequence: CASTPGGLGENTEAFF. The CDR3 region has the DNA TGCGCCAGCACACCAGGGGGGCTAGGGGAAAACACTGAAGCTTTCTTT.